Below, 5 T cell receptor beta chains from the same sample are listed, as sequenced in a study of shared clonotypes between healthy human individuals. Sequencing was performed with immunoSEQ multiplex PCR; in TCRdb, only in-frame clones are kept and a portion is missing. There are about 680,000 clones in the sample; 90% to 95% occur only once, and roughly 22% lies in the top ten. The naive CD8 fraction comprised CD45RO-negative cells positively selected for CCR7 and excluded terminally differentiated effector memory CD45RA+ cells. Sequenced sample: naive CD8+ T cells sorted from blood. The receptor source for this set is a man younger than 45 in good health.

The chain has TRBV4-1 and TRBJ2-7; maybe TRBD1 (6 bases). Trimming stripped 1 base from V and 4 bases from J, with 11 bases between. There are 14 residues in the CDR3. Per germline, CDR1 MGHRA and CDR2 YSYEKL. CDR3 nucleotide sequence: TGCGCCAGCAGCCAAGCACTGGACAGTTACGAGCAGTACTTC. This codes for CASSQALDSYEQYF.

This chain connects TRBV7-2 to TRBJ1-1, with 8 bases that match TRBD1. CDR1 is SGHTA, CDR2 FQGNSA, per germline. V dropped 0 bases and J dropped 4; count of bases not matched to a gene: 7. This CDR3 comprises 16 residues. The CDR3 reads CASSLAGQGRSTEAFF. As DNA, the CDR3 is TGTGCCAGCAGCTTAGCTGGACAGGGTCGAAGCACTGAAGCTTTCTTT.

V gene TRBV19 combines with J gene TRBJ2-6; D ambiguous. The germline CDR1 and CDR2 sequences are LNHDA and SQIVND (reference sequence). The CDR3 consists of 13 residues. Deletions cut 8 bases from V and 4 bases from J, with 9 bases between. CDR3 in amino acids: CASSPQGANVLTF. The CDR3 DNA is TGTGCCAGTTCCCCTCAGGGGGCCAACGTCCTGACTTTC.

The rearrangement joins TRBV7-2 to TRBJ2-1; TRBD2 matches at 11 bases. Germline loops: CDR1 SGHTA, CDR2 FQGNSA. This CDR3 spans 16 amino acids. With V trimmed by 3 bases and J by 12 bases, 13 bases remained unmatched. The CDR3, as DNA: TGTGCCAGCAGCTTGGACCCTAGCGGGAGGTGGCTGGGGCAGTTCTTC. This encodes CASSLDPSGRWLGQFF.

The rearrangement joins TRBV4-1 to TRBJ2-3; D gene unclear. Germline V gene sequence: CDR1 MGHRA, CDR2 YSYEKL. The CDR3 is made up of 15 amino acids. Trimming stripped 0 bases from V and 3 bases from J, with 10 bases between. CDR3 region: CASSQENQETDTQYF. CDR3 sequence (DNA): TGCGCCAGCAGCCAAGAAAACCAGGAGACAGATACGCAGTATTTT.